The clone carrying this TCR beta chain showed up just a few times. V trimming: 3 bases; J trimming: 2 bases; junction bases outside the gene matches: 5. The germline CDR1 and CDR2 sequences are DFQATT and SNEGSKA (reference sequence). The CDR3 runs to 14 residues. The data originate from a study of T cells in Graves' hyperthyroidism and ophthalmopathy. Authors of the study amplified TCR beta CDR3 regions from RNA transcripts. First-round RT-PCR with HTBI primers amplified the TCR CDR3 region. TCRdb passed the multiplex PCR reads through MiXCR, listing each CDR3 protein once. The data hold 250,000 to 300,000 distinct CDR3 sequences, with approximately 17% observed a single time.

The J gene is TRBJ2-7, the V gene TRBV20-1, with 9 bases that match TRBD2. The TCR sequence derives from a woman aged 55-70 years with Graves' ophthalmopathy. Sequenced input: blood. In nucleotides, the CDR3 is TGCAGTGCTAGTAGGCTAGCGGGAACCTACGAGCAGTACTTC. It codes for CSASRLAGTYEQYF.